This T cell receptor beta chain was identified in a study of blood T cell repertoires in COVID-19. Study details: Sources were T cells, B-cell-depleted T cells, or PBMCs; the material itself was cDNA or gDNA.

This CDR3 is built from 16 residues. Trimming removed 10 bases at V and 6 bases at J, with 24 bases between. The germline CDR1 and CDR2 sequences are LNHDA and SQIVND (reference sequence). Donors in Cohort 3 counted as recovered after two negative PCRs, clearance, or symptom resolution. Data came from immunoSEQ multiplex PCR; TCRdb stores just in-frame clones and leaves some out. The sample contains some 130,000 clones, around 88% of which appear only once. V is TRBV19 and J is TRBJ2-2; tentatively, D is TRBD2 (6 bases). The sample was PBMCs or T cells enriched from blood (not recorded which). This sequence was found in a woman between 45 and 60 years old who had recovered from COVID-19. The CDR3 sequence: CATKGGTPVFSGELFF. The CDR3 DNA sequence: TGTGCCACCAAGGGCGGGACCCCCGTTTTTTCCGGGGAGCTGTTTTTT. The variable domain in full, with the rest retrieved from reference TRBV19 and TRBJ2-2, is DGGITQSPKYLFRKEGQNVTLSCEQNLNHDAMYWYRQDPGQGLRLIYYSQIVNDFQKGDIAEGYSVSREKKESFPLTVTSAQKNPTAFYLCATKGGTPVFSGELFFGEGSRLTVL.